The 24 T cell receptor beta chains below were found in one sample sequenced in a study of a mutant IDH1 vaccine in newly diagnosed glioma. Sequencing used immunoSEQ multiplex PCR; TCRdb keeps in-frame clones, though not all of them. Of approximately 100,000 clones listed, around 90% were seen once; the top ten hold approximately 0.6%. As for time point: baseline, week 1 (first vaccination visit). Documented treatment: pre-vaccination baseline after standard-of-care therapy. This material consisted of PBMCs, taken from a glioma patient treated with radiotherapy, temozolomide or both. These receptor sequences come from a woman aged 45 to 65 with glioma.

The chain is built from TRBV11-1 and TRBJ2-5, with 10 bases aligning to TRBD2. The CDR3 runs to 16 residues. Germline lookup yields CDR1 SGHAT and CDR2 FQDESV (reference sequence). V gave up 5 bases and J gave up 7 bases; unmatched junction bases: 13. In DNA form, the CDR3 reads TGTGCCAGCAGCCCCCCGGGACTAGCGTCTCGGGGGACCCAGTACTTC. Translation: CASSPPGLASRGTQYF.

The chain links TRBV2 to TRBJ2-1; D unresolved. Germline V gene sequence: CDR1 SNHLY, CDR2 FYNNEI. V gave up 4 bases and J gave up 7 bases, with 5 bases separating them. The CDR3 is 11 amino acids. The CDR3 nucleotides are TGTGCCAGCAGTGTCTGGAATGAGCAGTTCTTC. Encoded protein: CASSVWNEQFF.

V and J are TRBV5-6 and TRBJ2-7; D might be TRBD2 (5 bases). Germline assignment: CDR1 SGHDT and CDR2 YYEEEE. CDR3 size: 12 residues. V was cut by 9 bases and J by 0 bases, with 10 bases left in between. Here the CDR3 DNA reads TGTGCCACCCGAGGGAACTCCTACGAGCAGTACTTC. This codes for CATRGNSYEQYF.

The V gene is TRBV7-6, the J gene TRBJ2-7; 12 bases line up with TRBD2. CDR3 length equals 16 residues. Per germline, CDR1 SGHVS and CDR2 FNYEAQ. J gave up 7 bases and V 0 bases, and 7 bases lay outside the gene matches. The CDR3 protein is CASSLASTSGSREQYF. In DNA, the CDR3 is TGTGCCAGCAGCTTAGCTTCGACTAGCGGGAGTAGGGAGCAGTACTTC.

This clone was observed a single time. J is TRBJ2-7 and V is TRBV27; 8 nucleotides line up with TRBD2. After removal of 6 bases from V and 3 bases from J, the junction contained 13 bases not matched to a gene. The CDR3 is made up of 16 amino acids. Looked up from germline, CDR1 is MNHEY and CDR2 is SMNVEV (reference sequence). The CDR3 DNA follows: TGTGCCAGCAGGGAGTTCGGTCGGGGGGGTGGCTACGAGCAGTACTTC. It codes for CASREFGRGGGYEQYF.

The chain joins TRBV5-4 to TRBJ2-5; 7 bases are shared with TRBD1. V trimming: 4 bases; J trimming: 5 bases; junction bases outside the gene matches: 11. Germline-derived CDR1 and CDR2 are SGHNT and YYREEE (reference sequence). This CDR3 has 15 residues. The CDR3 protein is CASSVQQGPQETQYF. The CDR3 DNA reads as TGTGCCAGCAGCGTACAACAGGGGCCCCAGGAGACCCAGTACTTC.

The CDR3 loop reads CAWSAGANTEAFF. CDR3 bases: TGTGCCTGGAGTGCAGGGGCGAACACTGAAGCTTTCTTT. The genes are TRBV30 and TRBJ1-1, with D perhaps matching TRBD1 (6 bases). The CDR3 is 13 amino acids. The germline gives CDR1 GTSNPN, CDR2 SVGIG (reference sequence). The V end was cut by 1 base, the J end by 1 base, with 7 bases between. Together with reference TRBV30 and TRBJ1-1, the CDR3 gives the full variable domain: SQTIHQWPATLVQPVGSPLSLECTVEGTSNPNLYWYRQAAGRGLQLLFYSVGIGQISSEVPQNLSASRPQDRQFILSSKKLLLSDSGFYLCAWSAGANTEAFFGQGTRLTVV.

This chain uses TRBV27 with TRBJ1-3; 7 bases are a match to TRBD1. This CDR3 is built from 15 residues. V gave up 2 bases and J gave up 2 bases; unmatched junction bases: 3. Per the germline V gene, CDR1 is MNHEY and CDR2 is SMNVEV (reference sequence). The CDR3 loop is CASSLNRGAGNTIYF. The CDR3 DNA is TGTGCCAGCAGTTTAAACAGGGGAGCTGGAAACACCATATATTTT.

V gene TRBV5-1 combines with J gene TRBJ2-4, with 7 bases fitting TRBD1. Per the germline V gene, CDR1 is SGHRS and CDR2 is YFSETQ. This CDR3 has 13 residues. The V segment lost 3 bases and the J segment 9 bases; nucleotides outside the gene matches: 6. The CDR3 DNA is TGCGCCAGCAGCTCAGGACAGGACGGCATTCAGTACTTC. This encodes CASSSGQDGIQYF.

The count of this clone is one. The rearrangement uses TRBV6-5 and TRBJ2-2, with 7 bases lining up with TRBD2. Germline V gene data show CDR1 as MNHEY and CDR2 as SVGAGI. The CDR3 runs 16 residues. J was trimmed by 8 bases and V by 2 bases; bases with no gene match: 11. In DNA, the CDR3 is TGTGCCAGCAGTTACCTGACTAGCCCCGGGGGAGGGGAGCTGTTTTTT. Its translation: CASSYLTSPGGGELFF.

The CDR3 sequence is CASRPDYPPYEQFF. CDR3 coding DNA: TGTGCCAGCCGCCCGGACTACCCACCGTATGAGCAGTTCTTC. V gene TRBV4-2 combines with J gene TRBJ2-1, with TRBD2 as a possible D gene (6 bases). Trimming cost V 8 bases and J 8 bases, with 19 bases left between them. The CDR3 loop spans 14 amino acids. Germline values: CDR1 LGHNA, CDR2 YNFKEQ.

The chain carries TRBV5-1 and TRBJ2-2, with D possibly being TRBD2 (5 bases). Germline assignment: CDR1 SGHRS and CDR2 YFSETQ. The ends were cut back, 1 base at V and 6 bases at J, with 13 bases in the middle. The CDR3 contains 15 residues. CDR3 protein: CASSLSSIGPGELFF. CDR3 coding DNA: TGCGCCAGCAGCTTGTCTAGCATTGGTCCCGGGGAGCTGTTTTTT.

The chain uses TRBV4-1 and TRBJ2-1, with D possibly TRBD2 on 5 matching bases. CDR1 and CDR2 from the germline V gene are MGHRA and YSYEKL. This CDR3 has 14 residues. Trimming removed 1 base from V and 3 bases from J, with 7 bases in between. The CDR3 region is CASSQVRVYNEQFF. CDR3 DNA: TGCGCCAGCAGCCAAGTGCGGGTCTACAATGAGCAGTTCTTC.

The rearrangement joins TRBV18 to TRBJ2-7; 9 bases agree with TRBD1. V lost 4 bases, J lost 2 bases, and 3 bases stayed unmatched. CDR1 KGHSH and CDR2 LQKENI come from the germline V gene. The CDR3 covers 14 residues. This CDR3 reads CASSQRQGAYEQYF. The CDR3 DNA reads TGTGCCAGCTCACAGCGACAGGGGGCCTACGAGCAGTACTTC.

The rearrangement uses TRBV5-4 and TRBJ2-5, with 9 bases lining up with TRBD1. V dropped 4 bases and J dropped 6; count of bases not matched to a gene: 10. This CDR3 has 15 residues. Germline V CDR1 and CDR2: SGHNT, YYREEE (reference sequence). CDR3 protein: CASSPTGGEGKTQYF. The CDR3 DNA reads TGTGCCAGCAGCCCAACAGGGGGCGAGGGGAAGACCCAGTACTTC.

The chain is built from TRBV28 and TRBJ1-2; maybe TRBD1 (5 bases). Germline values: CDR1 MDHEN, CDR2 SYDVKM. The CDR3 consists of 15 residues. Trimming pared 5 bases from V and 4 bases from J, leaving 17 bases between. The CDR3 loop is CASSDGGGQLYGYTF. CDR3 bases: TGTGCCAGCAGTGACGGAGGAGGACAACTCTATGGCTACACCTTC.

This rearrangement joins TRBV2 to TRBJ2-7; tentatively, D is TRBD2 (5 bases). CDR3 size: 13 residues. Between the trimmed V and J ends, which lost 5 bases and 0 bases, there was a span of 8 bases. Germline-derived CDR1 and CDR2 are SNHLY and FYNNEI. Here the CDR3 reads CASSFGGSYEQYF. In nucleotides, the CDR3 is TGTGCCAGCAGTTTCGGAGGCTCCTACGAGCAGTACTTC.

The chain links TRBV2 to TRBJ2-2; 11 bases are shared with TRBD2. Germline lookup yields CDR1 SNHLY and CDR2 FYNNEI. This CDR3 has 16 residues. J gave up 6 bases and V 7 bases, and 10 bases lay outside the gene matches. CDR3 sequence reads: CASILGTSGRAGELFF. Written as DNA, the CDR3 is TGTGCCAGCATCCTCGGCACTAGCGGGAGAGCCGGGGAGCTGTTTTTT.

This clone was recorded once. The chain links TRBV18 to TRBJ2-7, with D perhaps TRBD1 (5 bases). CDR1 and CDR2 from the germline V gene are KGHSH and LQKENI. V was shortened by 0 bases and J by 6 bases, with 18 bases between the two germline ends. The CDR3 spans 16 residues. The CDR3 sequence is CASSPPDAGPTGEQYF. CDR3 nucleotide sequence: TGTGCCAGCTCACCACCGGACGCAGGGCCAACGGGCGAGCAGTACTTC.

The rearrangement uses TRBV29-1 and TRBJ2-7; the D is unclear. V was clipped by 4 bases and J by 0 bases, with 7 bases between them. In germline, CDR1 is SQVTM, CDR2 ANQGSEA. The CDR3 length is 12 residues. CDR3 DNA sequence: TGCAGCGTTGCGGGCAGCTCCTACGAGCAGTACTTC. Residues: CSVAGSSYEQYF.

The CDR3 region has the DNA TGCGCCAGCAGAGCCGGGACAGGGGGCGATGAGCAGTTCTTC. Its translation is CASRAGTGGDEQFF. The gene calls are TRBV10-1 and TRBJ2-1, with 12 positions matching TRBD1. Trimming at V came to 6 bases and at J to 8 bases, leaving 5 bases not matched to a gene. The CDR3 sequence is 14 residues long. Germline values: CDR1 WNHNN, CDR2 SYGVQD (reference sequence).

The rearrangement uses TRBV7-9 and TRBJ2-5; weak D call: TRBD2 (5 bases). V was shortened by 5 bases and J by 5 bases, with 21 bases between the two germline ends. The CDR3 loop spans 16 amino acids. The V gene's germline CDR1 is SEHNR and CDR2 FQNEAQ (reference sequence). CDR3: CASSGRGSSPGETQYF. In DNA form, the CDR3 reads TGTGCCAGCAGCGGGAGAGGATCGAGCCCGGGGGAGACCCAGTACTTC.

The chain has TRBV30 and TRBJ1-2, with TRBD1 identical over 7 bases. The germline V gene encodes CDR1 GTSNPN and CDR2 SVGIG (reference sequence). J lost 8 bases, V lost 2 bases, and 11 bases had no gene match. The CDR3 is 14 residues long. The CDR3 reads CAWSRDSGRGGYTF. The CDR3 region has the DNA TGTGCCTGGAGTCGGGACAGCGGGCGAGGAGGCTACACCTTC.

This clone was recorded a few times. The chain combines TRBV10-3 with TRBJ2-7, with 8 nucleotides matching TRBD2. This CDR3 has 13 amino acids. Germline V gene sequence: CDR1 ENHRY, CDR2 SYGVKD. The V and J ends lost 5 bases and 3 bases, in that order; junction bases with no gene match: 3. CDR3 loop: CAISSGSSYEQYF. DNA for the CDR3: TGTGCCATCAGTAGCGGGAGTAGCTACGAGCAGTACTTC.